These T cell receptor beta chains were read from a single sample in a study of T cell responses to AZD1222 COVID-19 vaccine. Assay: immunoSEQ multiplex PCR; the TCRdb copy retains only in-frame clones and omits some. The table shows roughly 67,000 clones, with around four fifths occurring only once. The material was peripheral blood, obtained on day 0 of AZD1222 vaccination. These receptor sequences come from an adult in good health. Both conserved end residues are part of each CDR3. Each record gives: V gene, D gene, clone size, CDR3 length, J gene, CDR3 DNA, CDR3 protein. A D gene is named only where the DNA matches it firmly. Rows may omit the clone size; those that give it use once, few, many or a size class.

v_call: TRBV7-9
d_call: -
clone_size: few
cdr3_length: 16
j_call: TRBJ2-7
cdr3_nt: TGTGCCAGCTGCTTCGAGTCGGGGCCCCGACCTTACGAGCAGTACTTC
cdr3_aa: CASCFESGPRPYEQYF

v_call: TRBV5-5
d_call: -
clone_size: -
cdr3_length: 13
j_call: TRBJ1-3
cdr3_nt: TGTGCCAGCAGCTTTTCAGGGGTGAACACCATATATTTT
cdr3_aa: CASSFSGVNTIYF

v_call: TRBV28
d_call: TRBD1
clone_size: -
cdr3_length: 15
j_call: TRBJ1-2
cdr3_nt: TGTGCCAGCAGCCCCTGGGGACAGGGGGACTATGGCTACACCTTC
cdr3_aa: CASSPWGQGDYGYTF

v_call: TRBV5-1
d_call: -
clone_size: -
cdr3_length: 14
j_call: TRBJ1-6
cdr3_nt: TGCGCCAGCAGCTTGGGACAGGTTAATTCACCCCTCCACTTT
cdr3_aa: CASSLGQVNSPLHF

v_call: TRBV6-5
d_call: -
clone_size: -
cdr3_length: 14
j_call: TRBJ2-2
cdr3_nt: TGTGCCAGCAGTCGGACTCCCCTCACCGGGGAGCTGTTTTTT
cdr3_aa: CASSRTPLTGELFF

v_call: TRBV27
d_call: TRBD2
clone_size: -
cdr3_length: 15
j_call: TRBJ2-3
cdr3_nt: TGTGCCAGCAGCAGAGCGGGGGGGCTCGTGGATACGCAGTATTTT
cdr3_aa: CASSRAGGLVDTQYF

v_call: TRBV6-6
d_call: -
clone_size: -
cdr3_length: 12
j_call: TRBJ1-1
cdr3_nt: TGTGCCAGCCACCCGGGGGATACTGAAGCTTTCTTT
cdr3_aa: CASHPGDTEAFF

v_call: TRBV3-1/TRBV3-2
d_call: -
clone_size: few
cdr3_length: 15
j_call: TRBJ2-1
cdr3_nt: TGTGCCAGCAGCCAAGGTTGGGGGGCTTACAATGAGCAGTTCTTC
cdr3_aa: CASSQGWGAYNEQFF

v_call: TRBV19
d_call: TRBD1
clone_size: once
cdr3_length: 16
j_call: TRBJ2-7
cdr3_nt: TGTGCCAGTAGTCCGGGAACGGGACAGCTACCCCTTGAGGGGTACTTC
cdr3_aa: CASSPGTGQLPLEGYF

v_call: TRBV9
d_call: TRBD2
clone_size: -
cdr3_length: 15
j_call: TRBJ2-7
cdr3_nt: TGTGCCAGCAGCGTAGCTGCGGGGGGCGTTTACGAGCAGTACTTC
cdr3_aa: CASSVAAGGVYEQYF

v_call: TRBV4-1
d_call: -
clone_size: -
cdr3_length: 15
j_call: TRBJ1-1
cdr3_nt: TGCGCCAGCAGCCAAGTGCCCACTATGAACACTGAAGCTTTCTTT
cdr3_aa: CASSQVPTMNTEAFF

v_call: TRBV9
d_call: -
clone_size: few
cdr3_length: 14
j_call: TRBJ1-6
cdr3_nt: TGTGCCAGCAGCGTAGACGGGGGTGATTCACCCCTCCACTTT
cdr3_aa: CASSVDGGDSPLHF

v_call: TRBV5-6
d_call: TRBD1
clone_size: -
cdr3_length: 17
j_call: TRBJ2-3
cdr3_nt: TGTGCCAGCAGCTTGGCCACGACAGGGAAATATACAGATACGCAGTATTTT
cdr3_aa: CASSLATTGKYTDTQYF

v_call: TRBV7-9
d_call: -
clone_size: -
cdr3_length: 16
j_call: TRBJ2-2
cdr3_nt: TGTGCCAGCAGCTTCCCCAATGGGCTATCGCGCGGGGAGCTGTTTTTT
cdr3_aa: CASSFPNGLSRGELFF

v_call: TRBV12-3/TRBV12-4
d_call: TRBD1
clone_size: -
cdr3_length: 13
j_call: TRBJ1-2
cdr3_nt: TGTGCCACGTCGACAGGGTTGGAATATGGCTACACCTTC
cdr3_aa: CATSTGLEYGYTF

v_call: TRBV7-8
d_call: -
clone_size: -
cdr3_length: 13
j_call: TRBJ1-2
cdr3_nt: TGTGCCAGCAGCTTAGCCGGGGACTATGGCTACACCTTC
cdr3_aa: CASSLAGDYGYTF

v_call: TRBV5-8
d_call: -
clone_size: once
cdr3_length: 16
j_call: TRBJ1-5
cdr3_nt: TGTGCCAGCAGCTCGGGGTTACAGGGCAGAGATCAGCCCCAGCATTTT
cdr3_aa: CASSSGLQGRDQPQHF